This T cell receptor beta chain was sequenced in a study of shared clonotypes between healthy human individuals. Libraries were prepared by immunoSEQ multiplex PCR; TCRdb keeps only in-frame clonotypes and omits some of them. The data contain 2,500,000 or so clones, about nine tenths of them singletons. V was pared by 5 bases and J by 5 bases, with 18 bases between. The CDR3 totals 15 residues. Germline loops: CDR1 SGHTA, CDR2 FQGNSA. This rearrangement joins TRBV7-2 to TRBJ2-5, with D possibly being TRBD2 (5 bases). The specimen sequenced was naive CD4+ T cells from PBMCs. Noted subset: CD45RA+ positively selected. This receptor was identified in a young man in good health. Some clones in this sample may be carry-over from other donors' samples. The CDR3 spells CASSPLAPSEETQYF. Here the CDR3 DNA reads TGTGCCAGCAGCCCCCTAGCTCCGAGCGAGGAGACCCAGTACTTC.